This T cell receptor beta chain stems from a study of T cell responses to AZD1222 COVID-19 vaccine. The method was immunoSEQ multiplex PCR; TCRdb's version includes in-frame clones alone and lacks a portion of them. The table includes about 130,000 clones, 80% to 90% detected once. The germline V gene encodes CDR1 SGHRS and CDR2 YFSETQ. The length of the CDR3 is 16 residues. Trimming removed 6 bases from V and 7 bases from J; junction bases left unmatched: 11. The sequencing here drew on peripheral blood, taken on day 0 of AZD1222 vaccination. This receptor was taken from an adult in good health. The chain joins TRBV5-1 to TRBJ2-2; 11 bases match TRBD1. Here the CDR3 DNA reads TGCGCCAGCACGCCACCAGGACAGGGGGCTCACGGGGAGCTGTTTTTT. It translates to CASTPPGQGAHGELFF.